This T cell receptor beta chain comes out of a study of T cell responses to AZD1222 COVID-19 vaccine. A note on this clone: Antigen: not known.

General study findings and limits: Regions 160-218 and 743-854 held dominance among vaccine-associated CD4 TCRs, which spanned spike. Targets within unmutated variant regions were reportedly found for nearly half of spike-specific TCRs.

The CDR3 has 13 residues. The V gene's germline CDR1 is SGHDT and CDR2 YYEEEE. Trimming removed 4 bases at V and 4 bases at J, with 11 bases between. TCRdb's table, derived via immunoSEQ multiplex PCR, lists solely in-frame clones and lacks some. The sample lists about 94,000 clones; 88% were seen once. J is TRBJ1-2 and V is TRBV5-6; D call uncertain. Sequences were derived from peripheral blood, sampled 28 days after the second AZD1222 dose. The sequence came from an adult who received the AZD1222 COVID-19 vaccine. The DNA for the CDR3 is TGTGCCAGCAGCGCACAGTTTCTCTATGGCTACACCTTC. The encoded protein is CASSAQFLYGYTF.